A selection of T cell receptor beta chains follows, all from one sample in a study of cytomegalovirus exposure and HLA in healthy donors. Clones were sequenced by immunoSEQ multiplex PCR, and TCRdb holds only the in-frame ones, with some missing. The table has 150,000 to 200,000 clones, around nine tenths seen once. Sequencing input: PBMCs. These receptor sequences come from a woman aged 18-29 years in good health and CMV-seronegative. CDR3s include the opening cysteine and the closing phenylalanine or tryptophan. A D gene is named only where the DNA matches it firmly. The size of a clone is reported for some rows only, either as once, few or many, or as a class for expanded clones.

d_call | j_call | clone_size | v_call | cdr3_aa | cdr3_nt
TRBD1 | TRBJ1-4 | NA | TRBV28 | CASSLMTGTNEKLFF | TGTGCCAGCAGTCTGATGACAGGGACTAATGAAAAACTGTTTTTT
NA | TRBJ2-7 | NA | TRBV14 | CASSPLRNSYEQYF | TGTGCCAGCAGCCCCCTGAGAAACTCCTACGAGCAGTACTTC
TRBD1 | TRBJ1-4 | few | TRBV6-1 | CASSEMQGGNEKLFF | TGTGCCAGCAGTGAAATGCAGGGGGGCAATGAAAAACTGTTTTTT
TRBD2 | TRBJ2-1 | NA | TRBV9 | CASSAGLAGGLVEQFF | TGTGCCAGCAGCGCAGGACTAGCGGGGGGGCTGGTTGAGCAGTTCTTC
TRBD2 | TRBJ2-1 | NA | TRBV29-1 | CSASGGINEQFF | TGCAGCGCTAGCGGGGGGATCAATGAGCAGTTCTTC
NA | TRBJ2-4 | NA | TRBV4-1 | CASSPMWGPPGKNIQYF | TGCGCCAGCAGCCCGATGTGGGGGCCCCCAGGCAAAAACATTCAGTACTTC
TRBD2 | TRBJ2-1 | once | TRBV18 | CASSPIEAGMYNEQFF | TGTGCCAGCTCGCCAATAGAAGCGGGGATGTACAATGAGCAGTTCTTC
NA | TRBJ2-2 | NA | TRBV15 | CATSRAVEGAESTGELFF | TGTGCCACCAGCAGAGCCGTTGAGGGTGCAGAAAGCACCGGGGAGCTGTTTTTT
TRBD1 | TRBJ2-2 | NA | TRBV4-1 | CASSQVRLKTGTEGELFF | TGCGCCAGCAGCCAAGTACGTCTTAAAACCGGGACAGAAGGGGAGCTGTTTTTT
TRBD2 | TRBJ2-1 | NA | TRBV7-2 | CASSLEGLAGRSYNEQFF | TGTGCCAGCAGCTTAGAGGGACTAGCGGGACGTTCCTACAATGAGCAGTTCTTC
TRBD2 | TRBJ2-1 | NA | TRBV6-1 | CASSVLAGGFNEQFF | TGTGCCAGCAGTGTTCTAGCGGGAGGATTCAATGAGCAGTTCTTC
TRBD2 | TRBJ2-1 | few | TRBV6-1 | CASSELGLAGTHEQFF | TGTGCCAGCAGTGAATTGGGACTAGCGGGCACCCATGAGCAGTTCTTC